This T cell receptor (beta chain) was observed in a study of Ad26.COV2.S vaccination and SARS-CoV-2 variants (dated by TCRdb to the early 2020s). Looking at the study overall: Donors in the vaccine arm were drawn from COV1001, a phase I-IIa trial of Ad26.COV2.S in healthy adults that was multicentre, randomized, double-blind and placebo-controlled. Sequencing of the TCRbeta repertoire served to evaluate the specificity and breadth of SARS-CoV-2-reactive T cell receptors following Ad26.COV2.S vaccination. Trial participants were randomized into five groups of five, in which low-dose or high-dose Ad26.COV2.S was given once or twice, or placebo was given on both occasions. The TCR-sequenced set comprised around 32 samples: around 20 Ad26.COV2.S vaccine recipients, 5 placebo recipients and 8 SARS-CoV-2 convalescent individuals. Ad26.COV2.S was administered intramuscularly at 5 x 10^10 or 1 x 10^11 viral particles, either as a single shot or as two shots given 56 days apart. Investigators remained blinded to trial group allocation during experiments and outcome assessment. Paper-wide results and their limitations: Vaccine and placebo recipients had comparable non-spike TCR breadth, which fits with the vaccine containing only spike. After vaccination, spike-specific CD8+ and CD4+ T cell responses were reported to show substantial breadth. Ad26.COV2.S recipients had higher spike-specific TCR breadth than placebo recipients (P = 0.0014). The study lacked the statistical power to compare responses across vaccine doses or regimens. The authors noted that the TCR breadth and depth analyses may have underestimated total T cell responses.

Read against the paper, the sample's treatment or condition label means: over 15 received Ad26.COV2.S at low or high dose, single or two shots; about five received placebo; per-sample allocation not given. For vaccine and placebo recipients, repertoires were sequenced using samples collected on day 63 after the first injection. In Cohort 1b, some 25 adults aged 18-55 years were enrolled at a single site in Boston, USA, between 29 July and 7 August 2020. Ad26.COV2.S was a replication-incompetent adenovirus type 26 vector that expressed a prefusion-stabilized SARS-CoV-2 spike protein derived from the original Wuhan strain. With respect to this clone: The clone's antigen remains unknown. The sample holds no much larger clone one base away, and base qualities are not on file.

The germline V gene sets CDR1 to SNHLY and CDR2 to FYNNEI. The V end gives up 7 bases and the J end 6 bases, leaving 11 bases in the junction not matched to a gene. The CDR3 runs 14 residues from the cysteine to the phenylalanine. Only the CDR3 portion is preserved as DNA: 42 bases, with reading frame beginning at the first base. TCRbeta CDR3 regions were sequenced with the immunoSEQ Assay. After extraction, genomic DNA underwent amplification by bias-controlled multiplex PCR, followed by high-throughput sequencing. As for how the authors treated the data: To quantify the absolute abundance of every unique TCRbeta CDR3 region, sequences were collapsed and filtered. T cell fraction was estimated by normalizing TCRbeta template counts to usable DNA, with usable DNA measured through amplification of reference genes found in all nucleated cells. Repertoire TCRs were annotated as SARS-CoV-2-specific when V gene, CDR3 amino acid sequence and J gene were exactly matched to a known reactive TCR set. The reference SARS-CoV-2 TCR set was obtained from MIRA and was filtered for enrichment in COVID-19-positive ImmuneCODE repertoires, whereby public or cross-reactive TCRs were removed. Drawing on the MIRA antigens, annotated TCRs were analysed further at the level of specific ORF or position within ORF. Breadth was defined as the number of annotated unique rearrangements divided by the total number of unique productive rearrangements, and depth was defined as the summed frequency of the annotated unique rearrangements. Two-sided Wilcoxon rank-sum tests were applied when comparing TCR breadth between groups. Drawn from immuneACCESS, this table holds only the in-frame rearrangements with V and J called that TCRdb kept. Clones are partly lost; checked studies trace under half to an unresolved V gene and leave the rest unexplained. V, J and clone size reflect that table, while D and trimming were determined from the DNA. Across this sample there are roughly 390,000 clones, with 75% to 90% seen only once. Approximately 3.7% of the sample is taken by the ten largest.

The sequence links TRBV2 to TRBJ2-7; 8 junctional bases match TRBD1. The clonotype was recovered from a person between 18 and 65 years old who received the Ad26.COV2.S COVID-19 vaccine or a placebo. This sample comprised peripheral blood, obtained in a trial of Ad26.COV2.S vaccine versus placebo. The nucleotide sequence is given as TGTGCCAGCACGAAAACCAGGGGGCGGACCGAGCAGTACTTC. The translation is CASTKTRGRTEQYF.